The entry that follows covers one T cell receptor (beta chain) sequence. Preparation of the TCRbeta library used unique molecular identifiers. TCRdb re-called the PCR reads through MiXCR, storing one row per CDR3 protein. The data contain a few hundred thousand distinct CDR3 sequences, around 25% of them singletons. The data belong to a study of T-cell reconstitution after alpha-beta-depleted transplantation in children. The CDR3 extends over 11 amino acids. Trimming left V 6 bases short and J 5 bases short, with 5 bases between. Germline V gives CDR1 LNHDA, CDR2 SQIVND (reference sequence). The sample in question was PBMCs, mostly from graft donor cells, obtained 180 days after TCRalphabeta/CD19-depleted stem cell transplant. The chain has TRBV19 and TRBJ2-1; no reliable D call. This receptor was obtained from a male patient between 5 and 17 years old who had a stem cell transplant for acute lymphoblastic leukemia, so the T cells may come from the graft donor. The CDR3 protein is CASSNDNEQFF. The DNA for the CDR3 is TGTGCCAGTAGCAACGACAATGAGCAGTTCTTC.